The source of this TCR beta chain is a study of shared clonotypes between healthy human individuals. Background on the study: For every donor, three CD4 naive, three CD4 memory, two CD8 naive and one CD8 memory plates were used. Study-wide points: Clonotypes not shared had lower generation probabilities than those common to all four donors. It was the few donors that limited the genetic and exposure-history diversity represented.

The V gene's germline CDR1 is MGHDK and CDR2 SYGVNS. V was cut by 2 bases and J by 3 bases, with 16 bases left in between. CDR3 length equals 17 residues. A word on this clone: Its antigen is still unknown.

The method was immunoSEQ multiplex PCR; TCRdb's version includes in-frame clones alone and lacks a portion of them. This sample has roughly 1,000,000 clones, with around three quarters found just once. This clonotype originated in a man between 18 and 35 years old in good health. Some clones in this sample may be carry-over from other donors' samples. V usage is TRBV25-1 and J usage is TRBJ2-2, with D maybe TRBD1 (6 bases). The specimen was memory CD4+ T cells from PBMCs. Subset meaning: CD45RA-negative fraction. The CDR3 loop reads CASSEKIGTYYTGELFF. DNA of the CDR3: TGTGCCAGCAGTGAAAAGATAGGGACATACTACACCGGGGAGCTGTTTTTT.